The TCR beta chain under discussion was sequenced for a study of blood T cell repertoires in COVID-19. For the study at large: The study drew acute and convalescent COVID-19 samples from the United States, Italy and Spain.

The CDR3 totals 15 residues. From germline, CDR1 is MNHEY and CDR2 SVGAGI. Trimming left V 8 bases short and J 2 bases short, with 17 bases between. Generated by immunoSEQ multiplex PCR, the TCRdb table keeps only in-frame clones and is missing some. The sample holds approximately 170,000 clones; around 74% are singletons and the top ten take less than 3%. The chain is built from TRBV6-5 and TRBJ2-3, with D possibly matching TRBD2 (6 bases). The receptor was isolated from a woman older than 75 with acute or convalescent COVID-19. Sequences were obtained from peripheral blood. CDR3 nucleotides: TGTGCCAGCCCTTGGGCGGGGAAGAACACAGATACGCAGTATTTT. Translation gives CASPWAGKNTDTQYF.